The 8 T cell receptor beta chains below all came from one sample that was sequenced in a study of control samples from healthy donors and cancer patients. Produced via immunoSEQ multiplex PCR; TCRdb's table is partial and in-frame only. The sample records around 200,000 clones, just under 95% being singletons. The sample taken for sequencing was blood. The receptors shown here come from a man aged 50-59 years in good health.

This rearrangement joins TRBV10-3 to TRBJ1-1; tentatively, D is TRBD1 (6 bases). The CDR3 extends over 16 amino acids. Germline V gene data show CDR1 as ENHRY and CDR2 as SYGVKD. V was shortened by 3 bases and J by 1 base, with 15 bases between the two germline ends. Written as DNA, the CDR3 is TGTGCCATCAGTGATCGTCTGGGGGGCCCGAACACTGAAGCTTTCTTT. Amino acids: CAISDRLGGPNTEAFF.

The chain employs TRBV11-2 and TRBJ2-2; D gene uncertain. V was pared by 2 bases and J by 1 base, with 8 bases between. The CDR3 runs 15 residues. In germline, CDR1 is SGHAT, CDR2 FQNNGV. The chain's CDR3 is CASSLYGWNTGELFF. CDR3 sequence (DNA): TGTGCCAGCAGCTTATACGGCTGGAACACCGGGGAGCTGTTTTTT.

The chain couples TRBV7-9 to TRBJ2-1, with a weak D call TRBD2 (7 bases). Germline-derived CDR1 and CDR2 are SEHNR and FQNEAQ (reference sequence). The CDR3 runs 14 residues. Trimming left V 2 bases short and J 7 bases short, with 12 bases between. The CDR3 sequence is CASSLRGAVNEQFF. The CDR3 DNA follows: TGTGCCAGCAGCTTACGGGGGGCGGTGAATGAGCAGTTCTTC.

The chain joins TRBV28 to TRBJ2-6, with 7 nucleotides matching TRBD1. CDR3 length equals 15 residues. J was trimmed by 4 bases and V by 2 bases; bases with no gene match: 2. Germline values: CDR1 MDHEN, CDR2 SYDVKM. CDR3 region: CASSLTGAGANVLTF. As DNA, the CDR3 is TGTGCCAGCAGTTTAACAGGGGCGGGGGCCAACGTCCTGACTTTC. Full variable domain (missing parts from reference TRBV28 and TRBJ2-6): DVKVTQSSRYLVKRTGEKVFLECVQDMDHENMFWYRQDPGLGLRLIYFSYDVKMKEKGDIPEGYSVSREKKERFSLILESASTNQTSMYLCASSLTGAGANVLTFGAGSRLTVL.

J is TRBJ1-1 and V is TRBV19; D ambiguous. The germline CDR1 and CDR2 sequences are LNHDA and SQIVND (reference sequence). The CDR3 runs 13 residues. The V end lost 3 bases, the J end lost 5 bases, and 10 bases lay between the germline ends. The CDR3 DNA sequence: TGTGCCAGTAGTATCGAGGTGGGGACTGAAGCTTTCTTT. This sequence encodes CASSIEVGTEAFF.

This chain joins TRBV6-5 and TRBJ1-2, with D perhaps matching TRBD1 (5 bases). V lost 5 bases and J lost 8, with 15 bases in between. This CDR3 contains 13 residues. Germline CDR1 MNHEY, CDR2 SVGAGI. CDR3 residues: CASSPRAREGYTF. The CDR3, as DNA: TGTGCCAGCAGTCCCAGGGCCAGGGAAGGCTACACCTTC.

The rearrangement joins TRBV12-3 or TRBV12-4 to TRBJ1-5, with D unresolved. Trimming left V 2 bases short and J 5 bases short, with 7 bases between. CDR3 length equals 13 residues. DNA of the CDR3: TGTGCCAGCAGTTTATCCAATGATCAGCCCCAGCATTTT. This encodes CASSLSNDQPQHF.

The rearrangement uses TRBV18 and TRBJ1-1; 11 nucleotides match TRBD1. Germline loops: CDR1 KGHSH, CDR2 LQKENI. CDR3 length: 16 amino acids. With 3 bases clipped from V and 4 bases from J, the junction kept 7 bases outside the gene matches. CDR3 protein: CASSPGQGGSSTEAFF. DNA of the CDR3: TGTGCCAGCTCACCGGGACAGGGGGGTTCTAGCACTGAAGCTTTCTTT.